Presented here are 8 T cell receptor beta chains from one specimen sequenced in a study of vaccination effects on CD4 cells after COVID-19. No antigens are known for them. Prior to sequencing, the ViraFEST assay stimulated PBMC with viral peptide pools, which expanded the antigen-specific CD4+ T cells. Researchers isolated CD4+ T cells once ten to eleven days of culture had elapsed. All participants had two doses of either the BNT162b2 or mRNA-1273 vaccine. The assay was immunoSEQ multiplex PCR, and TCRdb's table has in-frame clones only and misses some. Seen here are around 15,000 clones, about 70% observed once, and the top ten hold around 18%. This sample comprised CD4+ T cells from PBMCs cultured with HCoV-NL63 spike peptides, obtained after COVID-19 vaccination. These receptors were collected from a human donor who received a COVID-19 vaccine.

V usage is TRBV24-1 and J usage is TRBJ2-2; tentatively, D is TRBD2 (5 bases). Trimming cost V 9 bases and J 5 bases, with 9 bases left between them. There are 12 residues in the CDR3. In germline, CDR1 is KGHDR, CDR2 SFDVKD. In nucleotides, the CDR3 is TGTGCCACCGGGAGCCGGACCGGGGAGCTGTTTTTT. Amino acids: CATGSRTGELFF.

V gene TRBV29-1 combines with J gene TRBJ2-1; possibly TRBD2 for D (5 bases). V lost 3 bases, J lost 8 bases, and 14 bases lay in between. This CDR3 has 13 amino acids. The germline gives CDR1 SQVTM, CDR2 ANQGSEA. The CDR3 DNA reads TGCAGCGTTGATGCCCTCGGGGTCTATGAGCAGTTCTTC. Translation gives CSVDALGVYEQFF.

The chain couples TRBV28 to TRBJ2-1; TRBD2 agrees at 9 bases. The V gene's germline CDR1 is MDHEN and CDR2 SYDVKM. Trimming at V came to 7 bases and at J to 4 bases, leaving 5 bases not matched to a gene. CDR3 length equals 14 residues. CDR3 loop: CASTGSGRYNEQFF. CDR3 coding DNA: TGTGCCAGCACGGGTAGCGGGAGATACAATGAGCAGTTCTTC.

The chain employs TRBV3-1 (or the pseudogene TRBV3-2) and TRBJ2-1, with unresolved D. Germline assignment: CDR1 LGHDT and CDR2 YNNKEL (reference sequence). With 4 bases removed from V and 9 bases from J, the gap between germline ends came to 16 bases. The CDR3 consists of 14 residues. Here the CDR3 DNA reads TGTGCCAGCAGCCGAACCCTAGGTTCAATTGAGCAGTTCTTC. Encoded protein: CASSRTLGSIEQFF.

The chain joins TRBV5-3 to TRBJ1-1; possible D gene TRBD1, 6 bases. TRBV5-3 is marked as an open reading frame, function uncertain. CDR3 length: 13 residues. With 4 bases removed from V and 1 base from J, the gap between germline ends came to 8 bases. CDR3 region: CARSRRGNTEAFF. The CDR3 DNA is TGTGCCAGAAGCCGCAGGGGGAACACTGAAGCTTTCTTT.

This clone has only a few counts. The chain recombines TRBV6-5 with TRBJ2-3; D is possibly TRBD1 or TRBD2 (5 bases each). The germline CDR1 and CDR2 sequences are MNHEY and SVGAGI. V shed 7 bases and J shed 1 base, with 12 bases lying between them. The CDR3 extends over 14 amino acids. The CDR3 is CASTLRDGTDTQYF. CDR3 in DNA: TGTGCCAGCACCTTACGGGACGGCACAGATACGCAGTATTTT.

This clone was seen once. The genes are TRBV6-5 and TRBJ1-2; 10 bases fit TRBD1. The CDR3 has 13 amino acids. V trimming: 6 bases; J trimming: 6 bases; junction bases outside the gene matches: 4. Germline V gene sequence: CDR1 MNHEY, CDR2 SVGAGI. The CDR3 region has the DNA TGTGCCAGCAGGCTCGGGACAGGGGATGGCTACACCTTC. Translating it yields CASRLGTGDGYTF.

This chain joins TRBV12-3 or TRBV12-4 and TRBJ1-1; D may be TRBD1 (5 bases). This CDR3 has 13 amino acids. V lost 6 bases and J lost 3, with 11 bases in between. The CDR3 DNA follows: TGTGCCAGCAGACAGGACGGCTACACTGAAGCTTTCTTT. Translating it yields CASRQDGYTEAFF.